The next 21 T cell receptor beta chains were all read from a single sample in a study of molecular identifiers for immune sequencing clone quantification. MiXCR was run by TCRdb on the PCR reads, yielding one entry per CDR3 protein. The table shows approximately 320,000 distinct CDR3 sequences, with 24% occurring only once. Sequenced: naive CD8+ T cells from blood, with Jurkat cell RNA spiked in. Subset reported: FACS-sorted CD8+CD4-CCR7+CD45RA+ naive T cells. These TCRs come from a human donor in good health. Some libraries in this study had Jurkat cell RNA spiked in.

This clonotype was seen only a few times. The junction shows a germline mismatch at one end, possibly a read error. J is TRBJ2-5 and V is TRBV9, with TRBD1 identical over 9 bases. CDR3 length: 16 amino acids. The V gene's germline CDR1 is SGDLS and CDR2 YYNGEE. DNA for the CDR3: TGTGCCGGCAGCGTCTGGGGACAGGGTTCTCAAGAGACCCAGTACTTC. Translation: CAGSVWGQGSQETQYF.

There are a few counts of this clonotype. One junction end does not reproduce the germline sequence, and a read error may be involved. The chain carries TRBV4-1 and TRBJ2-1; D ambiguous. Germline V CDR1 and CDR2: MGHRA, YSYEKL. The CDR3 has 12 amino acids. The CDR3 reads CASSEEDNEQFF. In nucleotides, the CDR3 is TGCGCCAGCAGCGAAGAGGACAATGAGCAGTTCTTC.

This clonotype showed up just a few times. The V call is TRBV6-2 or TRBV6-3, the J call TRBJ2-5; D is undetermined. The CDR3 is 14 amino acids. From germline, CDR1 is MNHEY and CDR2 SVGEGT. The V gene lost 7 bases and the J gene lost 2 bases, with 14 bases spanning the gap. CDR3 sequence: CASMRIGIQETQYF. The CDR3, as DNA: TGTGCCAGCATGAGAATTGGGATACAAGAGACCCAGTACTTC.

This clonotype was seen repeatedly, ten times or more. The rearrangement joins TRBV6-5 to TRBJ2-1; D possibly corresponds to TRBD1 (6 bases). Germline V gives CDR1 MNHEY, CDR2 SVGAGI. CDR3 length equals 12 residues. With 4 bases removed from V and 15 bases from J, the gap between germline ends came to 16 bases. The CDR3 DNA is TGTGCCAGCAGTTCCCTGGACAGATTCAGGTTCTTC. The encoded protein is CASSSLDRFRFF.

At least ten counts were recorded for this clonotype. V and J are TRBV6-5 and TRBJ1-1; a possible D gene is TRBD1 (5 bases). V was shortened by 2 bases and J by 1 base, with 11 bases between the two germline ends. CDR3 length equals 15 residues. Germline CDR1 and CDR2: MNHEY and SVGAGI. DNA for the CDR3: TGTGCCAGCAGTTACAGAGCCCAGGGGAACACTGAAGCTTTCTTT. As protein: CASSYRAQGNTEAFF.

The J gene is TRBJ2-7, the V gene TRBV30, with D perhaps TRBD1 or TRBD2 (5 bases each). Germline values: CDR1 GTSNPN, CDR2 SVGIG (reference sequence). Trimming took off 1 base at V and 7 bases at J, with 20 bases between the two ends. CDR3 length: 15 residues. The CDR3 protein is CAWSALGADYTEQYF. CDR3 DNA: TGTGCCTGGAGTGCACTCGGGGCGGATTATACAGAGCAGTACTTC.

This clonotype has a handful of counts. A read error may produce the germline difference seen at one junction end. The chain carries TRBV7-9 and TRBJ2-5; TRBD1 or TRBD2 may be the D gene (6 bases each). CDR1 is SEHNR and CDR2 is FQNEAQ in the germline V gene (reference sequence). The CDR3 is 14 amino acids. The CDR3 DNA reads TGTGCCAGCAGCTTACGGGGGCCCGAAGAGCCCCAGTACTTC. Protein sequence: CASSLRGPEEPQYF.

This clonotype was counted only a few times. This chain joins TRBV30 and TRBJ2-3; D is ambiguous. Germline V gene lookup returns CDR1 GTSNPN and CDR2 SVGIG (reference sequence). The CDR3 contains 14 residues. Trimming pared 0 bases from V and 2 bases from J, leaving 9 bases between. In DNA, the CDR3 is TGTGCCTGGAGTGTAAGGGTGACCACAGATACGCAGTATTTT. Protein sequence: CAWSVRVTTDTQYF.

This clonotype was observed at least ten times. The chain employs TRBV7-6 and TRBJ2-3, with D uncertain. The CDR3 has 13 residues. Per germline, CDR1 SGHVS and CDR2 FNYEAQ. V gave up 0 bases and J gave up 5 bases, with 6 bases separating them. The CDR3 spells CASSLALEDTQYF. CDR3 nucleotides: TGTGCCAGCAGCTTAGCTCTGGAAGATACGCAGTATTTT.

V is TRBV3-1 and J is TRBJ1-3, with 9 bases matching TRBD1. Germline V gene sequence: CDR1 LGHDT, CDR2 YNNKEL (reference sequence). This CDR3 is 16 amino acids long. Trimming took 0 bases from V and 4 from J; bases not matched to a gene: 4. CDR3 in DNA: TGTGCCAGCAGCCAAGACGGGACAGGGACGGGAAACACCATATATTTT. This encodes CASSQDGTGTGNTIYF. The full variable domain, with the rest looked up from reference TRBV3-1 and TRBJ1-3, is DTAVSQTPKYLVTQMGNDKSIKCEQNLGHDTMYWYKQDSKKFLKIMFSYNNKELIINETVPNRFSPKSPDKAHLNLHINSLELGDSAVYFCASSQDGTGTGNTIYFGEGSWLTVV.

CDR3 bases: TGTGCCAGCAGTAATCTACCGACGTACGAGCAGTACTTC. It yields the protein CASSNLPTYEQYF. The V and J genes are TRBV6-1 and TRBJ2-7; D unclear. Germline CDR1 and CDR2: MNHNS and SASEGT. CDR3 length equals 13 residues. The V gene lost 5 bases and the J gene lost 4 bases, with 12 bases spanning the gap.

The V call is TRBV20-1, the J call TRBJ2-5; 9 nucleotides line up with TRBD2. The CDR3 length is 16 residues. In germline, CDR1 is DFQATT, CDR2 SNEGSKA (reference sequence). V trimming: 5 bases; J trimming: 1 base; junction bases outside the gene matches: 11. For the CDR3, the DNA is TGCAGTGCTGCAAGCCTGTTAGCGGGGGTCCAAGAGACCCAGTACTTC. This gives the protein CSAASLLAGVQETQYF.

This clonotype has a count of ten or more. V gene TRBV4-3 combines with J gene TRBJ2-7, with D maybe TRBD2 (5 bases). Germline V CDR1 and CDR2: LGHNA, YSLEER. The CDR3 has 13 amino acids. V dropped 3 bases and J dropped 11 bases, with 17 bases sitting between them. CDR3 sequence: CASSQTSSDFKYF. CDR3 DNA: TGCGCCAGCAGCCAGACAAGCTCGGACTTTAAGTACTTC.

This clonotype was seen more than once but under ten times. This sequence joins TRBV12-2 and TRBJ2-7; the tabulated D call, TRBD1, remains unverified against the DNA. TRBV12-2 constitutes a pseudogene. This CDR3 region has 16 residues. The CDR3 sequence: CASRLAGRVRSYEQYF. The CDR3 DNA is TGTGCAAGTCGCTTAGCGGGCAGGGTGAGATCCTACGAGCAGTACTTC.

This chain joins TRBV4-3 and TRBJ1-1, with 12 bases matching TRBD1. Germline values: CDR1 LGHNA, CDR2 YSLEER. Trimming at V came to 2 bases and at J to 6 bases, leaving 13 bases not matched to a gene. The CDR3 extends over 18 amino acids. CDR3 region: CASSQTPGQGARSAEAFF. The CDR3 nucleotides are TGCGCCAGCAGCCAAACTCCGGGACAGGGGGCGCGGAGCGCTGAAGCTTTCTTT.

The chain uses TRBV28 and TRBJ1-4; TRBD1 agrees at 8 bases. The junction had 19 bases not matched to a gene; V was cut back by 6 bases and J by 4 bases. Per germline, CDR1 MDHEN and CDR2 SYDVKM. CDR3 length equals 19 residues. The CDR3 nucleotides are TGTGCCAGCAGCCCGCTCAACAGGGGGTTTCGTTCTGGTAATGAAAAACTGTTTTTT. This translates into CASSPLNRGFRSGNEKLFF. The variable domain in full, with the rest retrieved from reference TRBV28 and TRBJ1-4, is DVKVTQSSRYLVKRTGEKVFLECVQDMDHENMFWYRQDPGLGLRLIYFSYDVKMKEKGDIPEGYSVSREKKERFSLILESASTNQTSMYLCASSPLNRGFRSGNEKLFFGSGTQLSVL.

V usage is TRBV11-2 and J usage is TRBJ2-3, with TRBD2 matching 12 bases. J lost 0 bases, V lost 1 base, and 5 bases had no gene match. CDR1 and CDR2 from the germline V gene are SGHAT and FQNNGV. The CDR3 is 18 residues long. CDR3 in amino acids: CASSLGLAGGTSTDTQYF. CDR3 DNA sequence: TGTGCCAGCAGCTTAGGGCTAGCGGGAGGGACCAGCACAGATACGCAGTATTTT. The full variable domain, with the rest looked up from reference TRBV11-2 and TRBJ2-3, is EAGVAQSPRYKIIEKRQSVAFWCNPISGHATLYWYQQILGQGPKLLIQFQNNGVVDDSQLPKDRFSAERLKGVDSTLKIQPAKLEDSAVYLCASSLGLAGGTSTDTQYFGPGTRLTVL.

A few counts support this clonotype. The gene calls are TRBV5-4 and TRBJ1-1; D is ambiguous. CDR3 length: 14 amino acids. Between the trimmed V and J ends, which lost 2 bases and 4 bases, there was a span of 12 bases. Germline V gene sequence: CDR1 SGHNT, CDR2 YYREEE (reference sequence). This chain's CDR3 is CASSFVGMSTEAFF. DNA of the CDR3: TGTGCCAGCAGCTTCGTAGGGATGAGCACTGAAGCTTTCTTT.

This clonotype was found a few times. V usage is TRBV9 and J usage is TRBJ2-3, with 13 bases aligning to TRBD2. The CDR3 length is 17 residues. Per the germline V gene, CDR1 is SGDLS and CDR2 is YYNGEE. After removal of 2 bases from V and 4 bases from J, the junction contained 7 bases not matched to a gene. CDR3 residues: CASSVTGLAGISDTQYF. The CDR3 DNA follows: TGTGCCAGCAGCGTGACGGGACTAGCGGGAATCTCAGATACGCAGTATTTT. Using reference TRBV9 and TRBJ2-3 for the parts outside the CDR3, the full variable domain is DSGVTQTPKHLITATGQRVTLRCSPRSGDLSVYWYQQSLDQGLQFLIQYYNGEERAKGNILERFSAQQFPDLHSELNLSSLELGDSALYFCASSVTGLAGISDTQYFGPGTRLTVL.

V gene TRBV28 combines with J gene TRBJ1-5; TRBD1 is a possible D gene (5 bases). Germline CDR1 reads MDHEN; CDR2 reads SYDVKM. The CDR3 covers 17 residues. Trimming removed 3 bases from V and 7 bases from J, with 22 bases in between. The CDR3 nucleotides are TGTGCCAGCAGTTTCCCCCAGGCGCGGGCGGGGGACCAGCCCCAGCATTTT. It translates to CASSFPQARAGDQPQHF.

The chain joins TRBV20-1 to TRBJ1-4; 7 nucleotides line up with TRBD1. The CDR3 loop spans 15 amino acids. With V trimmed by 0 bases and J by 7 bases, 8 bases remained unmatched. The germline gives CDR1 DFQATT, CDR2 SNEGSKA (reference sequence). The CDR3 loop reads CSARDARGSGEKLFF. Here the CDR3 DNA reads TGCAGTGCTAGAGATGCCAGGGGGTCCGGTGAAAAACTGTTTTTT.